The 30 T cell receptor beta chains reported below all come from one sample, sequenced in a study of T-cell reconstitution after alpha-beta-depleted transplantation in children. Unique molecular identifiers were incorporated during preparation of the TCRbeta library. TCRdb fed the PCR reads into MiXCR, producing one record per CDR3 protein. The sample shows 500,000 to 650,000 distinct CDR3 sequences, 11% of them seen only once. This specimen was PBMCs, mostly from graft donor cells, taken 180 days after TCRalphabeta/CD19-depleted stem cell transplant. These receptors were obtained from a female patient between 2 and 15 years old who had a stem cell transplant for aplastic anemia, so the T cells may come from the graft donor.

This clonotype has only one observation. This chain's CDR3 is CASSLGPGLVNEQFF. The CDR3 nucleotides are TGTGCCAGCAGCCTAGGCCCGGGACTAGTAAATGAGCAGTTCTTC. This chain joins TRBV11-3 and TRBJ2-1; TRBD2 matches at 8 bases. J was trimmed by 7 bases and V by 5 bases; bases with no gene match: 10. Germline V gene sequence: CDR1 SGHNT, CDR2 YENEEA. The CDR3 runs 15 residues.

The rearrangement uses TRBV15 and TRBJ2-1; D is undetermined. Trimming removed 0 bases from V and 0 bases from J, with 15 bases in between. The CDR3 is made up of 18 amino acids. Germline CDR1 and CDR2: LNHNV and YYDKDF (reference sequence). The CDR3 DNA sequence: TGTGCCACCAGCAGAGAGCCCTGGGTCGTGAGCTCCTACAATGAGCAGTTCTTC. Protein: CATSREPWVVSSYNEQFF.

Only a few counts were recorded for this clonotype. This chain joins TRBV29-1 and TRBJ1-4, with D hard to call. CDR1 SQVTM and CDR2 ANQGSEA come from the germline V gene. V was cut by 7 bases and J by 0 bases, with 9 bases left in between. The CDR3 consists of 13 residues. The CDR3 DNA reads TGCAGCGCCACCAGTGCAACTAATGAAAAACTGTTTTTT. Protein sequence: CSATSATNEKLFF.

The CDR3 sequence: CASLLLGGRGSYNEQFF. CDR3 DNA: TGTGCCAGCCTTCTGCTGGGCGGGAGAGGATCCTACAATGAGCAGTTCTTC. V is TRBV7-2 and J is TRBJ2-1; 7 bases line up with TRBD2. Germline V gives CDR1 SGHTA, CDR2 FQGNSA. V lost 8 bases to trimming and J lost 1 base; unmatched junction nucleotides: 14. The CDR3 spans 17 residues.

This clonotype has more than one count but fewer than ten. The chain joins TRBV5-1 to TRBJ1-5; D perhaps matches TRBD1 (5 bases). Germline V gene sequence: CDR1 SGHRS, CDR2 YFSETQ. V gave up 4 bases and J gave up 0 bases, with 11 bases separating them. This CDR3 comprises 15 residues. The CDR3 loop reads CASSAGGYSNQPQHF. The CDR3 DNA reads as TGCGCCAGCAGCGCCGGGGGGTATAGCAATCAGCCCCAGCATTTT.

This clonotype appeared many times. The chain links TRBV28 to TRBJ2-7; no definite D call. The germline V and J ends were trimmed by 3 bases and 6 bases, with 18 bases remaining between them. CDR1 and CDR2 from the germline V gene are MDHEN and SYDVKM. CDR3 length: 15 residues. Here the CDR3 DNA reads TGTGCCAGCAGTTTCGGAAGGGTATACAAGGGCGAGCAGTACTTC. Protein sequence: CASSFGRVYKGEQYF.

V and J are TRBV7-9 and TRBJ2-7; 9 bases align to TRBD1. Germline CDR1 SEHNR, CDR2 FQNEAQ (reference sequence). This CDR3 has 14 residues. Trimming took 4 bases from V and 6 from J; bases not matched to a gene: 7. Written as DNA, the CDR3 is TGTGCCAGCAGCTCGGACAGGGGTAGATTCGAGCAGTACTTC. Its protein product is CASSSDRGRFEQYF.

V and J are TRBV6-1 and TRBJ2-7; 13 bases line up with TRBD2. Germline CDR1 and CDR2: MNHNS and SASEGT. The CDR3 has 16 residues. V was pared by 6 bases and J by 2 bases, with 7 bases of the junction left unmatched. CDR3 amino acids: CASRNGGTSGAYEQYF. The CDR3 DNA reads TGTGCCAGCAGGAACGGAGGGACTAGCGGGGCCTACGAGCAGTACTTC.

This clonotype has more than one count but fewer than ten. The chain is built from TRBV11-3 and TRBJ2-1, with TRBD1 as a possible D gene (6 bases). The V and J ends lost 5 bases and 10 bases respectively, with 12 bases between them. CDR1 and CDR2 (germline): SGHNT, YENEEA. CDR3 length: 12 residues. CDR3 DNA sequence: TGTGCCAGCAGCCAAGGGACAACAGAGCAGTTCTTC. This gives the protein CASSQGTTEQFF.

This clonotype was counted many times. The chain recombines TRBV20-1 with TRBJ2-3; the D is unclear. The CDR3 is 12 amino acids. Germline lookup yields CDR1 DFQATT and CDR2 SNEGSKA (reference sequence). V was trimmed by 3 bases and J by 6 bases, leaving 10 bases between them. CDR3 sequence: CSASYLADTQYF. In DNA, the CDR3 is TGCAGTGCTAGTTATTTGGCCGATACGCAGTATTTT.

This clonotype was observed a handful of times. The rearrangement uses TRBV28 and TRBJ1-1; D is ambiguous. This CDR3 region has 12 residues. V was pared by 8 bases and J by 0 bases, with 7 bases between. CDR1 is MDHEN and CDR2 is SYDVKM in the germline V gene. The CDR3 loop is CASYTLNTEAFF. For the CDR3, the DNA is TGTGCCAGCTATACACTGAACACTGAAGCTTTCTTT.

Ten or more counts support this clonotype. This chain uses TRBV5-1 with TRBJ2-7; D is possibly TRBD1 (6 bases). V dropped 4 bases and J dropped 5 bases, with 13 bases sitting between them. The V gene's germline CDR1 is SGHRS and CDR2 YFSETQ. The CDR3 consists of 13 residues. DNA for the CDR3: TGCGCCAGCAGCCCGGACAGTCCCCACGAGCAGTACTTC. Protein: CASSPDSPHEQYF.

This clonotype has more than one count but fewer than ten. V and J are TRBV27 and TRBJ2-5; the D gene is possibly TRBD1 (5 bases). Germline loops: CDR1 MNHEY, CDR2 SMNVEV (reference sequence). The CDR3 is 13 amino acids. Trimming removed 4 bases from V and 3 bases from J, with 9 bases in between. The CDR3 loop is CASSSLGEETQYF. CDR3 in DNA: TGTGCCAGCAGTTCCCTAGGGGAAGAGACCCAGTACTTC.

This chain connects TRBV29-1 to TRBJ2-7; 7 bases line up with TRBD1. After removal of 2 bases from V and 2 bases from J, the junction contained 6 bases not matched to a gene. Per the germline V gene, CDR1 is SQVTM and CDR2 is ANQGSEA. The CDR3 has 14 amino acids. Written as DNA, the CDR3 is TGCAGCGTTGAACGGGACAGCGGAACCTACGAGCAGTACTTC. This gives the protein CSVERDSGTYEQYF.

This clonotype was counted between two and nine times. This chain links TRBV27 with TRBJ2-2; D is perhaps TRBD2 (5 bases). V dropped 5 bases and J dropped 1 base, with 20 bases sitting between them. The CDR3 totals 18 residues. Germline V gene lookup returns CDR1 MNHEY and CDR2 SMNVEV (reference sequence). The CDR3 spells CASSTIVTGILNTGELFF. The CDR3 DNA reads as TGTGCCAGCAGTACTATCGTCACCGGGATACTGAACACCGGGGAGCTGTTTTTT.

This clonotype has a handful of counts. V usage is TRBV11-2 and J usage is TRBJ1-3, with D possibly TRBD1 on 6 matching bases. The CDR3 loop spans 16 amino acids. CDR1 and CDR2 from the germline V gene are SGHAT and FQNNGV. With 6 bases removed from V and 0 bases from J, the gap between germline ends came to 15 bases. The CDR3 region is CASSHRQVVSGNTIYF. CDR3 DNA: TGTGCCAGCAGTCATAGACAGGTGGTCTCTGGAAACACCATATATTTT. Supplemented by reference TRBV11-2 and TRBJ1-3, the full variable domain reads EAGVAQSPRYKIIEKRQSVAFWCNPISGHATLYWYQQILGQGPKLLIQFQNNGVVDDSQLPKDRFSAERLKGVDSTLKIQPAKLEDSAVYLCASSHRQVVSGNTIYFGEGSWLTVV.

This clonotype was detected many times. The chain employs TRBV7-3 and TRBJ2-1, with D tentatively TRBD2 (5 bases). The CDR3 is made up of 13 amino acids. With 7 bases removed from V and 3 bases from J, the gap between germline ends came to 10 bases. Germline V gives CDR1 SGHTA, CDR2 FQGTGA. CDR3 loop: CASISTIYNEQFF. The CDR3 DNA reads TGTGCCAGCATATCGACTATCTACAATGAGCAGTTCTTC.

V gene TRBV7-2 combines with J gene TRBJ1-6, with TRBD1 matching over 9 bases. Looked up from germline, CDR1 is SGHTA and CDR2 is FQGNSA. V trimming: 8 bases; J trimming: 0 bases; junction bases outside the gene matches: 2. CDR3 length equals 15 residues. In DNA form, the CDR3 reads TGTGCCAGCGAGACAGGGGGCTCCTATAATTCACCCCTCCACTTT. As protein: CASETGGSYNSPLHF.

The rearrangement links TRBV18 to TRBJ2-1; 7 nucleotides align to TRBD1. The CDR3 covers 14 residues. Looked up from germline, CDR1 is KGHSH and CDR2 is LQKENI. Germline trimming cut 1 base from V and 6 bases from J; bases unmatched to any gene: 3. CDR3 loop: CASSPQGASNEQFF. In DNA form, the CDR3 reads TGTGCCAGCTCACCACAGGGGGCTTCCAATGAGCAGTTCTTC.

The chain recombines TRBV5-1 with TRBJ2-1; D call uncertain. Germline loops: CDR1 SGHRS, CDR2 YFSETQ. This CDR3 region has 14 residues. V shed 4 bases and J shed 5 bases, with 13 bases lying between them. The CDR3: CASSLAVGNNEQFF. The CDR3 coding sequence is TGCGCCAGCAGCCTGGCTGTGGGGAACAATGAGCAGTTCTTC.

The chain carries TRBV7-3 and TRBJ2-1; 9 nucleotides agree with TRBD2. The trim removed 5 bases at V and 4 bases at J, leaving 9 bases unmatched. The CDR3 is made up of 16 amino acids. Germline lookup yields CDR1 SGHTA and CDR2 FQGTGA. CDR3 in amino acids: CASSPVAGVPYNEQFF. The CDR3 bases are TGTGCCAGCAGCCCCGTAGCGGGAGTCCCATACAATGAGCAGTTCTTC.

This clonotype showed up many times. The chain links TRBV28 to TRBJ1-1; D call uncertain. Trimming shortened V by 6 bases and J by 0 bases, and 5 bases separated the two germline ends. In germline, CDR1 is MDHEN, CDR2 SYDVKM. The CDR3 length is 12 residues. Here the CDR3 reads CASSLMNTEAFF. CDR3 nucleotides: TGTGCCAGCAGCCTCATGAACACTGAAGCTTTCTTT.

This clonotype was seen only a few times. The genes are TRBV20-1 and TRBJ2-3; D tentatively fits TRBD1 or TRBD2 (5 bases each). V shed 2 bases and J shed 0 bases, with 9 bases lying between them. From germline, CDR1 is DFQATT and CDR2 SNEGSKA (reference sequence). The CDR3 has 14 residues. CDR3 region: CSARNGASTDTQYF. The CDR3 DNA sequence: TGCAGTGCTAGAAACGGGGCTAGCACAGATACGCAGTATTTT.

This clonotype was seen only a few times. The J gene is TRBJ1-2, the V gene TRBV5-1; D gene uncertain. Trimming pared 0 bases from V and 5 bases from J, leaving 8 bases between. In germline, CDR1 is SGHRS, CDR2 YFSETQ. CDR3 length: 13 amino acids. CDR3 bases: TGCGCCAGCAGCTTGGACACGGAGTATGGCTACACCTTC. Translation: CASSLDTEYGYTF.

This clonotype was found many times. The CDR3 region is CSASSSPSGRRETQYF. CDR3 bases: TGCAGTGCTAGTTCCTCCCCTAGCGGGAGACGAGAGACCCAGTACTTC. V usage is TRBV20-1 and J usage is TRBJ2-5; 10 positions match TRBD2. The CDR3 sequence is 16 residues long. Trimming cost V 3 bases and J 4 bases; bases outside gene matches: 11. Germline-derived CDR1 and CDR2 are DFQATT and SNEGSKA (reference sequence).

This clonotype was observed a few times. The CDR3 here is CSAQDGSYEQYV. The CDR3 DNA reads as TGCAGCGCACAGGACGGATCCTACGAGCAGTACGTC. The chain uses TRBV29-1 and TRBJ2-7, with a weak D call TRBD1 (5 bases). The CDR3 covers 12 residues. V lost 7 bases, J lost 1 base, and 11 bases lay in between. In germline, CDR1 is SQVTM, CDR2 ANQGSEA.

Remarks on this clonotype: One junction end does not reproduce the germline sequence, and a read error may be involved. CDR3 sequence: CSSPERTGNTDTQYF. As DNA, the CDR3 is TGTTCCAGCCCCGAACGAACAGGGAACACAGATACGCAGTATTTT. V usage is TRBV25-1 and J usage is TRBJ2-3, with a tentative D call TRBD1 (6 bases). This CDR3 comprises 15 residues. Germline CDR1 reads MGHDK; CDR2 reads SYGVNS.

The chain couples TRBV10-1 to TRBJ2-3; 10 bases match TRBD2. The CDR3 contains 14 residues. CDR1 WNHNN and CDR2 SYGVQD come from the germline V gene (reference sequence). The J segment lost 9 bases and the V segment lost 1 base, leaving 4 bases of the junction unmatched. The CDR3 sequence is CASSECLAGVTQYF. The CDR3 DNA reads as TGCGCCAGCAGTGAGTGTCTAGCGGGAGTAACGCAGTATTTT.

The CDR3 nucleotides read TGTGCCAGCAGTTTAGGACAGGGTCAGACCCAGTACTTC. This translates into CASSLGQGQTQYF. The V and J genes are TRBV12-3 or TRBV12-4 and TRBJ2-5, with 7 nucleotides matching TRBD1. The CDR3 covers 13 residues. V was pared by 1 base and J by 6 bases, with 2 bases of the junction left unmatched.

The CDR3 loop is CASSISREGSGANVLTF. The DNA of the CDR3 is TGTGCCAGCAGCATCAGTAGAGAGGGATCTGGGGCCAACGTCCTGACTTTC. The V and J genes are TRBV9 and TRBJ2-6; a possible D gene is TRBD2 (5 bases). V lost 4 bases and J 1 base, leaving 15 bases between the germline ends. Germline-derived CDR1 and CDR2 are SGDLS and YYNGEE. There are 17 residues in the CDR3.